The present TCR beta chain was sequenced within a study of blood T cell repertoires in COVID-19 (dated by TCRdb to 2018 to 2021). About the study as a whole: Samples covering the acute and convalescent phases of COVID-19 were provided by collaborators in the United States, Italy and Spain. The material from the prospective study consisted of cDNA or gDNA derived from T cells, B-cell-depleted T cells, or PBMCs. Subjects who had been exposed to COVID-19, were actively infected with it, or had recovered from it provided the deeply sampled blood TCRbeta repertoires that made up the dataset. A freely available public database, intended as a resource for researchers studying the immune response to SARS-CoV-2, is where the repertoires were released. Samples were obtained from the ongoing ImmuneRACE study (first 160 participants) and from over 1,000 subjects provided by 6 global collaborators. Sample metadata almost always included a de-identified subject ID, COVID-19 status, age in years and sex. Where available, HLA class I and class II types were taken from metadata supplied by the sample provider and were not determined by assay-based typing. Here is what the overall study found, with its caveats: The quantity of clinical and demographic metadata differed by source and by participant and was supplied without curation.

In the prospective study, participants were roughly 18 to 89 years old, resided in around 25 geographic areas of the United States, and were enrolled through a virtual design. In the prospective study, cohorts were assigned on the basis of participant-reported clinical history obtained from a screening survey and a study questionnaire. Exposed participants had been in contact, within 2 weeks of entering the study, with a person who had a PCR-confirmed or clinician-diagnosed case of COVID-19. In the prospective study, whole blood, serum and a nasopharyngeal or oropharyngeal swab were collected from each participant by mobile phlebotomists. Additional blood draws and questionnaires over an approximately 2-month period could optionally be provided by prospective study participants. Blood samples from the prospective study were shipped frozen or at room temperature prior to DNA extraction. The germline V end is reduced by 3 bases and the J end by 3 bases; junction bases left unmatched: 16. CDR3 length: 20 amino acids, cysteine to phenylalanine. Solely the CDR3 DNA is kept, with 60 bases framed from the first base. CDR1 and CDR2 (MRHNA, SNTAGT) derive from the germline V gene.

TCRbeta CDR3 regions were amplified from genomic DNA using the immunoSEQ Assay, a bias-controlled multiplex PCR. The authors processed their data as follows. Within the assay, amplification of reference gene primers was used to estimate how many nucleated cells each sample contained. To quantify the absolute abundance of each unique TCRbeta CDR3 rearrangement, sequence reads were collapsed and filtered. Productive Simpson clonality was computed per sample as the square root of Simpson's diversity index over productive rearrangements. TCRdb re-hosts the immuneACCESS table, in-frame sequences only. Its copies lack some clones; in the studies checked, an unresolved V gene accounts for under half of them, and the cause for the rest is not known. Clone size and V and J calls were adopted from that table, with D and trimming inferred from the DNA. The sample table contains roughly 230,000 clones; only one count was recorded for about 88% of them. Approximately 6.6% of the sample is held by the ten biggest clonotypes.

This clone was seen once. Its specific antigen is unknown. Base qualities are missing; no much larger clone stands one base away. The sequenced sample consisted of PBMCs or T cells enriched from blood (not recorded which). The TCR was taken from a woman aged 45-59 years who had been exposed to COVID-19. The chain employs TRBV6-4 and TRBJ2-1; 11 nucleotides in the junction match TRBD2. The CDR3: CASSESPETSGVPHYNEQFF. The nucleotide sequence is given as TGTGCCAGCAGTGAATCCCCTGAGACTAGCGGGGTACCTCACTACAATGAGCAGTTCTTC.